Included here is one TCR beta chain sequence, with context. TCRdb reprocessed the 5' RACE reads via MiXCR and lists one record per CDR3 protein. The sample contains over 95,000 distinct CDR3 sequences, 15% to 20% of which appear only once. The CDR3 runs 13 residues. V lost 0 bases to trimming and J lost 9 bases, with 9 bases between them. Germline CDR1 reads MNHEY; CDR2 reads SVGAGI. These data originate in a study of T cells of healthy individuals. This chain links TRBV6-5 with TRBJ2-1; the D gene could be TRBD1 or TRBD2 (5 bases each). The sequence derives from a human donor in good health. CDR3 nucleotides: TGTGCCAGCAGTTACTCGAGGGACGGTGAGCAGTTCTTC. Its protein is CASSYSRDGEQFF.